The clone carrying this T cell receptor beta chain has ten or more counts. Its matching antigen is unknown. Building the TCR beta libraries relied on iRepertoire HTBI primers, and CDR3 regions underwent Arm-PCR. TCRdb reprocessed the multiplex PCR reads with MiXCR, giving one entry per CDR3 protein. The table records hundreds of thousands of distinct CDR3 sequences, around 21% of them present only once. This entry is derived from a study of regulatory T cells in long-lasting Graves disease. Study conclusions and caveats: Thyroid tissue was not sampled; only peripheral blood was. Persistent disease was characterized by preferential usage of TRBV28, TRBJ1-2 and TRBJ2-5.

The time point: persistent/refractory GD, antithyroid drugs over 5 years with positive TRAb. TCR sequences were obtained from RNA taken from PBMCs. The CDR3 runs 15 residues. V was clipped by 6 bases and J by 4 bases; unmatched bases: 5. CDR1 and CDR2 from the germline V gene are SGHTA and FQGNSA. This chain links TRBV7-2 with TRBJ2-5; 13 nucleotides agree with TRBD2. The sequence came from a female donor with Graves disease. This specimen was peripheral blood mononuclear cells (PBMCs), taken when the disease was refractory, from a patient treated with antithyroid drugs. The CDR3 coding sequence is TGTGCCAGCAGTTCAGGACTAGCGGGAGCAGAGACCCAGTACTTC. Translated, it gives CASSSGLAGAETQYF.